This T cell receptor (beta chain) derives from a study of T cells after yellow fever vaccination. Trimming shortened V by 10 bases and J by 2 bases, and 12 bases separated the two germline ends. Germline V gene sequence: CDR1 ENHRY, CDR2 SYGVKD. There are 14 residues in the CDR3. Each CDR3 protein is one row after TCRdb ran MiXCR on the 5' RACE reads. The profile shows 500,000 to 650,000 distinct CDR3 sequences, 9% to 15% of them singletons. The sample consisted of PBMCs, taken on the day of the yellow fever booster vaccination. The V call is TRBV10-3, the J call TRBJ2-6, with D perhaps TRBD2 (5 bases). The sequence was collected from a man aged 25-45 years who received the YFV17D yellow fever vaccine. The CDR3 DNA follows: TGTGCCAGCCGTCCCGGGGCTGGGGCCAACGTCCTGACTTTC. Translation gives CASRPGAGANVLTF.